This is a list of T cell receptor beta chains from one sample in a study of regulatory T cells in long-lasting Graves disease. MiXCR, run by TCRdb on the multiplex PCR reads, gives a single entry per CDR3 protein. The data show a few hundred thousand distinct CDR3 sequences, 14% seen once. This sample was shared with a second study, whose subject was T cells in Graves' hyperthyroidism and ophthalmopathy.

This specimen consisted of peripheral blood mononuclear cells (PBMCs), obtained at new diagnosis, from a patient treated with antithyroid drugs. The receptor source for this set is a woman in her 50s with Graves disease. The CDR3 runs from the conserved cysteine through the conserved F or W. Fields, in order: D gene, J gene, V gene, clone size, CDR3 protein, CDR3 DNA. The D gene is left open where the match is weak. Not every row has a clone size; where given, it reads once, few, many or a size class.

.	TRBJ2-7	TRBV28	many	CASSLHGISYEQYF	TGTGCCAGCAGTTTACATGGGATCTCCTACGAGCAGTACTTC
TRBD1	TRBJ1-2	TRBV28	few	CASSRRQGLRLSNGGGGHTF	TGTGCCAGCAGTCGACGACAGGGACTCCGATTGTCGAATGGAGGGGGGGGCCACACCTTC
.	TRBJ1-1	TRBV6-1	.	CASNFNRNTEAFF	TGTGCCAGCAACTTTAACAGGAACACTGAAGCTTTCTTT
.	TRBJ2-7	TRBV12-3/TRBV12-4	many	CASTLRDGSYEQYF	TGTGCCAGCACCCTCCGGGACGGCTCCTACGAGCAGTACTTC
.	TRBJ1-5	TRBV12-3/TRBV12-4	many	CASSLGFRQPQHF	TGTGCCAGCAGTTTAGGGTTTAGGCAGCCCCAGCATTTT
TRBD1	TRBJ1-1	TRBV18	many	CASSPRKTGANTEAFF	TGTGCCAGCTCACCACGGAAGACAGGGGCGAACACTGAAGCTTTCTTT
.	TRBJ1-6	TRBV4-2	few	CASSQEFPTPSSYNSPLHF	TGTGCCAGCAGCCAAGAGTTTCCGACCCCAAGCTCCTATAATTCACCCCTCCACTTT
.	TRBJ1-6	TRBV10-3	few	CAIGPWEGADSPLHF	TGTGCCATCGGGCCTTGGGAAGGCGCAGATTCACCCCTCCACTTT
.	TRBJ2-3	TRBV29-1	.	CSARGQTRWTDRQYF	TGCAGCGCAAGAGGACAGACTAGGTGGACAGATAGGCAGTATTTT
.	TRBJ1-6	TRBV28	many	CASSLMGSFQKSSSYNSPLHF	TGTGCCAGCAGTTTAATGGGATCTTTCCAGAAAAGTAGCTCCTATAATTCACCCCTCCACTTT
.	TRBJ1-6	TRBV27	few	CASSVGQIYNSPLHF	TGTGCCAGCAGTGTCGGACAGATCTATAATTCACCCCTCCACTTT
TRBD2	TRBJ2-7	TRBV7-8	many	CASSSAGLAAVEQYF	TGTGCCAGCAGCTCAGCGGGACTAGCGGCGGTCGAGCAGTACTTC
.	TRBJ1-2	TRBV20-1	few	CSASQGPYGYTF	TGCAGTGCTAGCCAGGGACCATATGGCTACACCTTC
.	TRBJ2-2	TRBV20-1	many	CSARGPARGELFF	TGCAGTGCTAGAGGGCCCGCGAGAGGGGAGCTGTTTTTT
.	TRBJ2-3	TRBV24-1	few	CATSGGGVPTDTQYF	TGTGCCACCTCCGGGGGCGGTGTCCCGACAGATACGCAGTATTTT
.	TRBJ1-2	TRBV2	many	CASSEPGARGRVPTSYYGYTF	TGTGCCAGCAGTGAACCAGGGGCCCGGGGGAGGGTACCAACTAGTTACTATGGCTACACCTTC
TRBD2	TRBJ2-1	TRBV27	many	CASSSPSGRAYNEQFF	TGTGCCAGCAGTTCCCCTAGCGGGAGGGCCTACAATGAGCAGTTCTTC
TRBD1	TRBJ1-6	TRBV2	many	CASSDPRTGPTSPLHF	TGTGCCAGCAGCGACCCTCGGACAGGGCCCACCTCACCCCTCCACTTT
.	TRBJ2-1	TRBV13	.	CASSDGTSKNNEQFF	TGTGCCAGCAGTGACGGGACTTCTAAAAACAATGAGCAGTTCTTC
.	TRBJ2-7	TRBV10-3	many	CAISESLPPGTESYEQYF	TGTGCCATCAGTGAGTCCCTCCCCCCCGGGACGGAATCTTACGAGCAGTACTTC
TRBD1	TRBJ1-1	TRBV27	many	CASSPVLGTGNMNTEAFF	TGTGCCAGCAGTCCCGTACTAGGGACAGGGAACATGAACACTGAAGCTTTCTTT
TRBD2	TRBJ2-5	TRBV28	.	CASTFGLAGAVETQYF	TGTGCCAGCACCTTTGGGCTAGCGGGAGCGGTGGAGACCCAGTACTTC
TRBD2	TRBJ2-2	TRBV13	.	CASSVATGGTGELFF	TGTGCCAGCAGCGTCGCCACGGGGGGCACCGGGGAGCTGTTTTTT
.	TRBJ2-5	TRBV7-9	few	CASSFRDSRDTEETQYF	TGTGCCAGCAGCTTTAGAGACAGCCGGGACACAGAAGAGACCCAGTACTTC
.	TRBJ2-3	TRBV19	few	CASSTSRLVSDTQYF	TGTGCCAGTAGTACCTCCCGACTAGTGTCAGATACGCAGTATTTT
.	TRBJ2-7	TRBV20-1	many	CSATPGTRTYEQYF	TGCAGTGCTACCCCTGGGACAAGAACCTACGAGCAGTACTTC
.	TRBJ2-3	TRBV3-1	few	CASSQTHVPREVGTQYF	TGTGCCAGCAGCCAAACTCACGTCCCCCGCGAGGTAGGAACGCAGTATTTT
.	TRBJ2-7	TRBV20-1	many	CSARWGEILSYEQYF	TGCAGTGCTAGATGGGGGGAAATATTATCCTACGAGCAGTACTTC
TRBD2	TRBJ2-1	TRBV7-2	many	CASSFSLAAHNEQFF	TGTGCCAGCAGCTTCTCACTAGCGGCCCACAATGAGCAGTTCTTC
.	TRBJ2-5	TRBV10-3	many	CAISESVGSETQYF	TGTGCCATCAGTGAGTCGGTCGGGAGTGAGACCCAGTACTTC
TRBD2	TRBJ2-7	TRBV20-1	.	CSARGNLAGGGEQYF	TGCAGTGCTAGAGGAAACCTAGCGGGCGGGGGCGAGCAGTACTTC
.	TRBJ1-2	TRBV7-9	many	CASSLEGGYTF	TGTGCCAGCAGCTTAGAAGGTGGCTACACCTTC
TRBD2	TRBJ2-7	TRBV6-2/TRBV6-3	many	CASRRQLAGAGKNYEQYF	TGTGCCAGCAGGCGGCAACTAGCGGGAGCTGGGAAGAATTACGAGCAGTACTTC
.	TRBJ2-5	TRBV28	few	CASSYPAGYQETQYF	TGTGCCAGCAGTTACCCCGCAGGGTACCAAGAGACCCAGTACTTC
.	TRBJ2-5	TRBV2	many	CASSEENQETQYF	TGTGCCAGCAGTGAGGAGAACCAAGAGACCCAGTACTTC
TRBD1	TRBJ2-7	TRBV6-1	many	CASMGQGTYEQYF	TGTGCCAGCATGGGACAGGGGACCTACGAGCAGTACTTC
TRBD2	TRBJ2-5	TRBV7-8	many	CASSLTGLAGQETQYF	TGTGCCAGCAGCCTAACCGGACTAGCGGGTCAAGAGACCCAGTACTTC
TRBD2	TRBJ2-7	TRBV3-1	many	CASGIAGSYEQYF	TGTGCCAGCGGGATAGCGGGGTCCTACGAGCAGTACTTC
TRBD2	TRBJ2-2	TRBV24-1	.	CATSDFKREHTGELFF	TGTGCCACCAGTGATTTTAAGCGGGAGCACACCGGGGAGCTGTTTTTT
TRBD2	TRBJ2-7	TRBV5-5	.	CASRPPGLAGNEQYF	TGTGCCAGCAGACCCCCGGGACTAGCGGGAAACGAGCAGTACTTC
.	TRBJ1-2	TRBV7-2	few	CASSPKDRHYYGYTF	TGTGCCAGCAGCCCAAAGGACAGACATTACTATGGCTACACCTTC
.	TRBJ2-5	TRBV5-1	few	CASSTGEPETQYF	TGCGCCAGCAGCACGGGGGAGCCGGAGACCCAGTACTTC
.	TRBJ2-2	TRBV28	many	CASSLVGGGTGELFF	TGTGCCAGCAGCTTAGTGGGAGGAGGCACCGGGGAGCTGTTTTTT
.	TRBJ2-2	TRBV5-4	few	CASSFGGLDTGELFF	TGTGCCAGCAGCTTCGGAGGGTTGGACACCGGGGAGCTGTTTTTT
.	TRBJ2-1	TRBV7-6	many	CASSANRDNEQFF	TGTGCCAGCAGCGCTAATAGGGACAATGAGCAGTTCTTC
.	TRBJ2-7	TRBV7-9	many	CASSLPLVPPYEQYF	TGTGCCAGCAGCCTGCCGCTGGTACCCCCCTACGAGCAGTACTTC
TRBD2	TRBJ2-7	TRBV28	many	CASSLQGGSTYF	TGTGCCAGCAGTTTACAGGGCGGGAGTACGTACTTC
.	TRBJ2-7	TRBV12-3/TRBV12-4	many	CASTPDREGEQYF	TGTGCCAGCACCCCGGACAGGGAGGGCGAGCAGTACTTC
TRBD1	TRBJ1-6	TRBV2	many	CASSLTGSNSPLHF	TGTGCCAGCAGCCTGACAGGGAGTAATTCACCCCTCCACTTT
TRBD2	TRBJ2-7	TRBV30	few	CAWSALSASGGSSYEQYF	TGTGCCTGGAGTGCCCTGTCGGCTAGCGGGGGCAGCTCCTACGAGCAGTACTTC
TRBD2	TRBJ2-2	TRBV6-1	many	CASGSESGSLTGELFF	TGTGCCAGCGGGAGTGAGAGCGGGAGTTTAACCGGGGAGCTGTTTTTT
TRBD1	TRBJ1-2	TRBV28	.	CASTLGSRQGHGHTF	TGTGCCAGCACCCTAGGGAGCCGACAGGGACATGGCCACACCTTC
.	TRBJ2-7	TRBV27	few	CASSGLITAYEQYF	TGTGCCAGCAGTGGCCTCATTACAGCGTACGAGCAGTACTTC
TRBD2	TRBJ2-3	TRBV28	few	CASSLPRELTDTQYF	TGTGCCAGCAGTTTACCGCGGGAGCTGACAGATACGCAGTATTTT
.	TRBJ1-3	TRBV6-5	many	CASSYPWASKDSGNTIYF	TGTGCCAGCAGTTACCCCTGGGCCTCAAAAGACTCTGGAAACACCATATATTTT
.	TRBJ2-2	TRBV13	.	CASRSEKGELFF	TGTGCCAGCAGGTCCGAGAAAGGGGAGCTGTTTTTT